Listed here is a single TCR beta chain. No antigen is known for it. The source of the sample is a study of OX40 agonist ivuxolimab in advanced cancers. The wider study: From roughly 23 to 85 years was the age range, with a mean of about 56 years, and about 83% were male. Study-wide results and caveats: Relative to CD4+ cells, CD8+ T cells on average had more expanded clones.

The CDR3 consists of 16 residues. Germline V gives CDR1 SGHVS, CDR2 FNYEAQ. Losses at the gene ends were 5 bases for V and 1 base for J; bases not matched to a gene: 11. No patient had autoimmune disease or received systemic immunosuppression. Clones were sequenced by immunoSEQ multiplex PCR, and TCRdb holds only the in-frame ones, with some missing. The data hold about 80,000 clones, with approximately 85% observed a single time. The chain combines TRBV7-6 with TRBJ2-7, with 7 bases fitting TRBD1. Material: CD4+ or CD8+ T cells sorted from blood, obtained in a trial of the OX40 agonist ivuxolimab. The clonotype comes from an adult with an advanced solid tumor such as melanoma, head and neck, liver or kidney cancer. CDR3 nucleotides: TGTGCCAGCAGCCCCCTATTGACAGGGAAGTCCTACGAGCAGTACTTC. This encodes CASSPLLTGKSYEQYF.